A selection of T cell receptor beta chains follows, all from one sample in a study of blood T cells in healthy people across ages. MiXCR, applied by TCRdb to the 5' RACE reads, yields one record per CDR3 protein. The sample shows under 1,100,000 distinct CDR3 sequences, almost 25% of them seen only once. This sample was shared with a second study, whose subject was T cells of mothers and their children.

Sequencing was performed on blood. The receptors were gathered from a girl aged 2 to 10 in good health. Both conserved end residues are part of each CDR3. The order of the fields is V gene, J gene, D gene, CDR3 protein. The D gene is left open where the match is weak.

TRBV2	NA	TRBD1	CASLPRQGMNEQFF
TRBV20-1	TRBJ2-6	NA	CSARVRSSGANVLTF
TRBV2	TRBJ2-6	TRBD2	CVSGTLAVLGANVLTF
TRBV4-2	TRBJ2-7	NA	CASSQDQGIAAYEQYF
TRBV28	TRBJ2-3	TRBD2	CASSLLAGEDTQYF
TRBV7-8	TRBJ2-3	TRBD2	CASRSEAGYTDTQYF
TRBV18	TRBJ2-1	NA	CASSPTVAGSYNEQFF
TRBV29-1	TRBJ2-5	TRBD2	CSVGPAGGKEETQYF
TRBV5-4	TRBJ2-3	NA	CASSSWDTQYF
TRBV15	TRBJ1-4	NA	CATSKRGKDEKLFF
TRBV12-3/TRBV12-4	TRBJ1-1	NA	CANRQTGSTEAFF
TRBV20-1	TRBJ2-3	NA	CSSNRVLGDTQYF
TRBV20-1	TRBJ2-3	NA	CSAPWVRDLTDTQYF
TRBV29-1	TRBJ1-1	NA	CSVLRDGNTEAFF
TRBV12-3/TRBV12-4	NA	TRBD2	CASSFRLADNEQFF
TRBV10-2	TRBJ2-7	NA	CASSEWPAEQYF
TRBV15	NA	NA	CATKNGAEQFF